The 13 T cell receptor beta chains below all came from one sample that was sequenced in a study of shared clonotypes between healthy human individuals. The method was immunoSEQ multiplex PCR; TCRdb's version includes in-frame clones alone and lacks a portion of them. The sample yields about 490,000 clones, around 80% seen once. Sequencing input: PBMCs. The origin of the receptors is a woman aged 40-49 years in good health. Some clones in this sample may be carry-over from other donors' samples.

The chain recombines TRBV10-3 with TRBJ2-7; no reliable D call. This CDR3 region has 15 residues. Trimming cost V 0 bases and J 0 bases, with 9 bases left between them. Germline V gene sequence: CDR1 ENHRY, CDR2 SYGVKD. The CDR3 reads CAISESFPSSYEQYF. For the CDR3, the DNA is TGTGCCATCAGTGAGTCTTTCCCCAGCTCCTACGAGCAGTACTTC.

This chain links TRBV4-3 with TRBJ2-7, with unresolved D. V lost 1 base and J 3 bases, leaving 16 bases between the germline ends. The CDR3 runs to 16 residues. CDR1 and CDR2 from the germline V gene are LGHNA and YSLEER. DNA for the CDR3: TGCGCCAGCAGCCAAGTGTTTAGTGAACAGATCTACGAGCAGTACTTC. This codes for CASSQVFSEQIYEQYF.

This rearrangement joins TRBV5-6 to TRBJ2-3; D is undetermined. Per germline, CDR1 SGHDT and CDR2 YYEEEE. The CDR3 is made up of 14 amino acids. Trimming pared 0 bases from V and 0 bases from J, leaving 5 bases between. The CDR3 is CASSLAPSTDTQYF. The CDR3 coding sequence is TGTGCCAGCAGCTTGGCTCCTAGCACAGATACGCAGTATTTT.

The rearrangement uses TRBV9 and TRBJ1-1; maybe TRBD1 (5 bases). The germline V gene encodes CDR1 SGDLS and CDR2 YYNGEE. V was cut by 3 bases and J by 8 bases, with 11 bases left in between. CDR3 length: 12 residues. The CDR3 region is CASSAIAGEAFF. In DNA form, the CDR3 reads TGTGCCAGCAGCGCTATCGCAGGGGAAGCTTTCTTT.

This chain connects TRBV5-1 to TRBJ2-5; 9 bases are shared with TRBD2. V gave up 5 bases and J gave up 5 bases; unmatched junction bases: 7. CDR3 length equals 14 residues. Germline CDR1 SGHRS, CDR2 YFSETQ. The CDR3: CASSFSGSDETQYF. The CDR3 DNA reads TGCGCCAGCAGTTTTAGCGGGAGTGATGAGACCCAGTACTTC.

This chain joins TRBV2 and TRBJ1-4; weak D call: TRBD1 (5 bases). The CDR3 extends over 12 amino acids. V lost 8 bases to trimming and J lost 4 bases, with 8 bases between them. The germline CDR1 and CDR2 sequences are SNHLY and FYNNEI. The CDR3 region is CASDSYNEKLFF. CDR3 sequence (DNA): TGTGCCAGCGACAGCTATAATGAAAAACTGTTTTTT.

The J gene is TRBJ2-3, the V gene TRBV9, with 8 positions matching TRBD2. V gave up 3 bases and J gave up 6 bases; unmatched junction bases: 6. The CDR3 has 14 amino acids. The germline gives CDR1 SGDLS, CDR2 YYNGEE. CDR3 region: CASSEGLEIDTQYF. CDR3 in DNA: TGTGCCAGCAGCGAGGGACTAGAGATCGATACGCAGTATTTT.

V and J are TRBV5-5 and TRBJ1-2, with TRBD1 matching 12 bases. After removal of 0 bases from V and 3 bases from J, the junction contained 6 bases not matched to a gene. Germline-derived CDR1 and CDR2 are SGHKS and YYEKEE (reference sequence). The CDR3 loop spans 17 amino acids. CDR3 sequence reads: CASSLVGTGGRDYGYTF. The CDR3 region has the DNA TGTGCCAGCAGCTTGGTGGGGACAGGGGGCAGGGACTATGGCTACACCTTC.

The gene calls are TRBV5-8 and TRBJ2-7; TRBD2 matches at 12 bases. V dropped 4 bases and J dropped 3; count of bases not matched to a gene: 8. Germline CDR1 and CDR2: SGHTS and YDEGEE. The CDR3 is 16 amino acids. For the CDR3, the DNA is TGTGCCAGCAGCCCCCGACTAGCGGGAGTAGTCTACGAGCAGTACTTC. Encoded protein: CASSPRLAGVVYEQYF. The complete variable domain, with remaining parts taken from reference TRBV5-8 and TRBJ2-7, reads EAGVTQSPTHLIKTRGQQATLRCSPISGHTSVYWYQQALGLGLQFLLWYDEGEERNRGNFPPRFSGRQFPNYSSELNVNALELEDSALYLCASSPRLAGVVYEQYFGPGTRLTVT.

Comment on this clone: This CDR3 fails to terminate in the conserved phenylalanine or tryptophan, so it likely reflects a read error. The chain employs TRBV7-3 and TRBJ1-1; D not resolved. Trimming took off 2 bases at V and 4 bases at J, with 11 bases between the two ends. Germline V gives CDR1 SGHTA, CDR2 FQGTGA. CDR3 length equals 14 residues. The DNA for the CDR3 is TGTGCCAGCAGCTTAGTCGGTTCGAGCACTGAAGCTTTCTTG. Protein: CASSLVGSSTEAFL.

With regard to this clone: Other DNA sequences from this sample encode an identical CDR3 as well. The chain has TRBV15 and TRBJ1-3; maybe TRBD1 (6 bases). V lost 0 bases and J lost 0, with 9 bases in between. The germline CDR1 and CDR2 sequences are LNHNV and YYDKDF (reference sequence). There are 16 residues in the CDR3. The CDR3 region is CATSRDRGASGNTIYF. The CDR3 nucleotides are TGTGCCACCAGCAGAGATCGGGGGGCCTCTGGAAACACCATATATTTT. Full variable domain (outside the CDR3, taken from reference TRBV15 and TRBJ1-3): DAMVIQNPRYQVTQFGKPVTLSCSQTLNHNVMYWYQQKSSQAPKLLFHYYDKDFNNEADTPDNFQSRRPNTSFCFLDIRSPGLGDTAMYLCATSRDRGASGNTIYFGEGSWLTVV.

The genes are TRBV7-3 and TRBJ2-3; TRBD2 matches at 12 bases. The V gene's germline CDR1 is SGHTA and CDR2 FQGTGA. Unmatched junction bases numbered 3, after V lost 3 bases and J lost 2 bases. CDR3 length: 16 amino acids. The CDR3 protein is CASSLRLAGVTDTQYF. CDR3 nucleotides: TGTGCCAGCAGCTTGAGACTAGCGGGAGTCACAGATACGCAGTATTTT.

The J gene is TRBJ2-7, the V gene TRBV18; 10 bases agree with TRBD1. The germline CDR1 and CDR2 sequences are KGHSH and LQKENI. Trimming took 2 bases from V and 2 from J; bases not matched to a gene: 3. The CDR3 contains 15 residues. In DNA form, the CDR3 reads TGTGCCAGCTCACCAGGGACAGGGGCCACCTACGAGCAGTACTTC. Translated: CASSPGTGATYEQYF.